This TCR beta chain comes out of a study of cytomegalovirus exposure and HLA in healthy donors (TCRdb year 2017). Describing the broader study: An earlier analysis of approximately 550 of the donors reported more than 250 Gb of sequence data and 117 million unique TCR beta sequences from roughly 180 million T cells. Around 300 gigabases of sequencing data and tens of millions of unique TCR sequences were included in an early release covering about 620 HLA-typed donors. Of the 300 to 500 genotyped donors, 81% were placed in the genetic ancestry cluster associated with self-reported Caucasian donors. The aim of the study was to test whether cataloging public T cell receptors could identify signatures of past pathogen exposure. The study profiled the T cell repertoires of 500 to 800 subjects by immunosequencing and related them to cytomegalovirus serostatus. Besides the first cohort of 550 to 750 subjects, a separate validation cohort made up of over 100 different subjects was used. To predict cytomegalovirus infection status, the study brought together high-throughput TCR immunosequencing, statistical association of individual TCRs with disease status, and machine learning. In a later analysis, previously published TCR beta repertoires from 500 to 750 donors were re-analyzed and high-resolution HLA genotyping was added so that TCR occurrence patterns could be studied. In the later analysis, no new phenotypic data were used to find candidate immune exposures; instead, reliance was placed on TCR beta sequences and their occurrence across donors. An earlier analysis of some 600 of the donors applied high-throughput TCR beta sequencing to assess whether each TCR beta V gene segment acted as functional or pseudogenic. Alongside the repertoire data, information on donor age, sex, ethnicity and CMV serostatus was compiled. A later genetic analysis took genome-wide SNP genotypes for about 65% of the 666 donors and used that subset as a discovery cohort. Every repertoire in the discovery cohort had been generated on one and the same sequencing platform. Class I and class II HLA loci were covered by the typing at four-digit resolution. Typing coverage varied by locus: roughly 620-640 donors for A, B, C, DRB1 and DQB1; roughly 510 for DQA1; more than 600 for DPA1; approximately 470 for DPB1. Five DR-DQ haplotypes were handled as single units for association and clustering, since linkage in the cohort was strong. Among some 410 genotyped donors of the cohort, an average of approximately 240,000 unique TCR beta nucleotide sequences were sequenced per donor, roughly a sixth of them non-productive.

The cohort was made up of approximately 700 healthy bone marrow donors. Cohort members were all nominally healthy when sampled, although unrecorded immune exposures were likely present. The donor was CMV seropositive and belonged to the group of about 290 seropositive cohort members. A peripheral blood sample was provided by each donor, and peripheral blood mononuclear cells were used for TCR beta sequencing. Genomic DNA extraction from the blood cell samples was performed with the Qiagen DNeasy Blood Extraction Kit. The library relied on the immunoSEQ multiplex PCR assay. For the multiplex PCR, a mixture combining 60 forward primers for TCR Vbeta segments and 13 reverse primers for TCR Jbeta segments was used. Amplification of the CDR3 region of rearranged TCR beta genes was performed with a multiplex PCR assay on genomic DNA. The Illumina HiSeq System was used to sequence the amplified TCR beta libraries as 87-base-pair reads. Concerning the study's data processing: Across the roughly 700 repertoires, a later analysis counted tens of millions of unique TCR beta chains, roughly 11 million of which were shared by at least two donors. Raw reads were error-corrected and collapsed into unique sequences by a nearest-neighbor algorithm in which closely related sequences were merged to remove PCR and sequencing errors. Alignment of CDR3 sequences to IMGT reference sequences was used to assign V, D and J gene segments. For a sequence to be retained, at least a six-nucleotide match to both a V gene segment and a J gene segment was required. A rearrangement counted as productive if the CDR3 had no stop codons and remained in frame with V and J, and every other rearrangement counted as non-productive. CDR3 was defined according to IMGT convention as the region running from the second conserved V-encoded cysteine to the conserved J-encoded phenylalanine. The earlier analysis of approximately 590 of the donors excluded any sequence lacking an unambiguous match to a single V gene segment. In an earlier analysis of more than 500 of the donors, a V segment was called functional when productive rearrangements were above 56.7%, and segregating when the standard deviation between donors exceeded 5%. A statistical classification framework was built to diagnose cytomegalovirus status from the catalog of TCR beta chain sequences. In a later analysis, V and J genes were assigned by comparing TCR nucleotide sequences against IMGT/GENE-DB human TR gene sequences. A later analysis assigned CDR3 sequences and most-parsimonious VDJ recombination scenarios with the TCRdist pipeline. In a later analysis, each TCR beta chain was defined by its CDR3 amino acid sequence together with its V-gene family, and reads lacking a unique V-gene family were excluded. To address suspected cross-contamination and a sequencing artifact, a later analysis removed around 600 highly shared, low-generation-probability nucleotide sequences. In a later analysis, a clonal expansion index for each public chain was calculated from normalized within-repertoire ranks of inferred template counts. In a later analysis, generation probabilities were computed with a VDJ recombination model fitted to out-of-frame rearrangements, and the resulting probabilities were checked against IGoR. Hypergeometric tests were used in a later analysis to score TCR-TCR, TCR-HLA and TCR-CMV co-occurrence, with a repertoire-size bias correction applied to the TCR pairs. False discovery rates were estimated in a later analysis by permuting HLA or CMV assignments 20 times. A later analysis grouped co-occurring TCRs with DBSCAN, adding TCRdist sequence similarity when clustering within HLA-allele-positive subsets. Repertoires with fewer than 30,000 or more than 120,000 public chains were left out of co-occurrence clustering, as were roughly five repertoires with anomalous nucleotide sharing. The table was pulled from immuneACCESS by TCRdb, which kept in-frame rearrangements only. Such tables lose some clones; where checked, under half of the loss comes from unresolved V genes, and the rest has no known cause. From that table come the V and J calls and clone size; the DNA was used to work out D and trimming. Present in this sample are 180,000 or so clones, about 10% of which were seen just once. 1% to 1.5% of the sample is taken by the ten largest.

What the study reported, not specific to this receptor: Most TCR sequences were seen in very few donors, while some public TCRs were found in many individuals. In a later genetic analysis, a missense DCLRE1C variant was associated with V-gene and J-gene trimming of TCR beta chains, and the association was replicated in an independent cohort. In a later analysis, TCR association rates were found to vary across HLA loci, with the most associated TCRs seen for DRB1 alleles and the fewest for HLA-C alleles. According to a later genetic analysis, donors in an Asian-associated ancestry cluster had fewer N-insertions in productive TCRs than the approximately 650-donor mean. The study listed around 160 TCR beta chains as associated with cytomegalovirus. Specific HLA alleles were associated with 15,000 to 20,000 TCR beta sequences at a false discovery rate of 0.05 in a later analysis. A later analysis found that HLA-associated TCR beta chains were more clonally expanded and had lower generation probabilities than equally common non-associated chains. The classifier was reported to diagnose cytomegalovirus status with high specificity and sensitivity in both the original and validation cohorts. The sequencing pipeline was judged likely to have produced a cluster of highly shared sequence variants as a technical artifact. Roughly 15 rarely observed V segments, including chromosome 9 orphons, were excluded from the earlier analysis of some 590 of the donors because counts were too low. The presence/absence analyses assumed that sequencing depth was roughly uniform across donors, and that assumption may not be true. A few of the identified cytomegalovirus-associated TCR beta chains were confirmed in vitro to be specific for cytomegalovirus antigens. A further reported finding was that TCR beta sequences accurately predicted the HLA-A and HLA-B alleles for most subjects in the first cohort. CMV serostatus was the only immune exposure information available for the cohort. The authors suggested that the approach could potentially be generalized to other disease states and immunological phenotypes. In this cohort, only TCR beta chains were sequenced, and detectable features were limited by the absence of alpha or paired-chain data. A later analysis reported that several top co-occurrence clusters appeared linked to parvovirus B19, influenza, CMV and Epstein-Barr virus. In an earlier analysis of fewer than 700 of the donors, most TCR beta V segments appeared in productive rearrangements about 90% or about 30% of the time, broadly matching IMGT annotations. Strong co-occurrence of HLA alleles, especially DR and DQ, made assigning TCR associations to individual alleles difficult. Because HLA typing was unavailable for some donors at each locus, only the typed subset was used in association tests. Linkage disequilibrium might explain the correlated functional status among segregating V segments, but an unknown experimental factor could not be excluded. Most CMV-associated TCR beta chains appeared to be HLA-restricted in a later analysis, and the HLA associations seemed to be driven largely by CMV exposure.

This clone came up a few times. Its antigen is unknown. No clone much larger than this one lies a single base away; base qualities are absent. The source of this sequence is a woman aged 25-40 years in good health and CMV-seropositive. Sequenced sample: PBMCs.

The CDR3 region reads CSVVPGQGGQWYGYTF. At the DNA level, the sequence is TGCAGCGTGGTCCCGGGACAGGGTGGGCAGTGGTATGGCTACACCTTC. The chain uses TRBV29-1 and TRBJ1-2; TRBD1 aligns with 9 central bases. V lost 6 bases and J lost 5 bases, and the count of bases not matched to a germline gene is 16. The germline V gene encodes CDR1 SQVTM and CDR2 ANQGSEA. The CDR3 goes from the cysteine to the phenylalanine over 16 residues. Only the CDR3 DNA is retained, 48 bases long and in frame from the first base.